These T cell receptor beta chains were read from a single sample in a study of blood T cell repertoires in COVID-19. Produced via immunoSEQ multiplex PCR; TCRdb's table is partial and in-frame only. The table lists about 110,000 clones, under 90% of them singletons. Sequencing was carried out using peripheral blood. These receptors all come from a man older than 75 with acute or convalescent COVID-19. The CDR3 runs from the conserved cysteine through the conserved F or W. A D gene is named only where the DNA matches it firmly. For some rows the clone size is stated as once, few or many, or as a class when expanded; others skip it.

j_gene: TRBJ2-7; v_gene: TRBV3-1/TRBV3-2; d_gene: TRBD1; abundance: NA; CDR3nt: TGTGCCAGCAGCCAGTCGGGACAGGGAACCTACGAGCAGTACTTC; CDR3aa: CASSQSGQGTYEQYF
j_gene: TRBJ2-4; v_gene: TRBV5-1; d_gene: TRBD2; abundance: NA; CDR3nt: TGCGCCAGCAGCTTGGGAGCTAGCGGAGGAAACATTCAGTACTTC; CDR3aa: CASSLGASGGNIQYF
j_gene: TRBJ2-2; v_gene: TRBV15; d_gene: TRBD2; abundance: NA; CDR3nt: TGTGCCACCAGCAGAGATGCTCGGGAGGGAGGTGGCGGGGAGCTGTTTTTT; CDR3aa: CATSRDAREGGGGELFF
j_gene: TRBJ2-5; v_gene: TRBV28; d_gene: TRBD1; abundance: NA; CDR3nt: TGTGCCAGCAGTTTAGCCGGGACAGGGTTCGAGACCCAGTACTTC; CDR3aa: CASSLAGTGFETQYF
j_gene: TRBJ1-1; v_gene: TRBV28; d_gene: NA; abundance: NA; CDR3nt: TGTGCCAGCATCGGCAGGGCCACTGAAGCTTTCTTT; CDR3aa: CASIGRATEAFF
j_gene: TRBJ2-3; v_gene: TRBV27; d_gene: TRBD1; abundance: NA; CDR3nt: TGTGCCAGCAGTTTATCCGCGGGGACAGGTCGCACAGATACGCAGTATTTT; CDR3aa: CASSLSAGTGRTDTQYF
j_gene: TRBJ2-6; v_gene: TRBV5-1; d_gene: NA; abundance: NA; CDR3nt: TGCGCCAGCACTGGGACTCCAAAGGCTGGGGCCAACGTCCTGACTTTC; CDR3aa: CASTGTPKAGANVLTF
j_gene: TRBJ2-3; v_gene: TRBV5-1; d_gene: TRBD2; abundance: NA; CDR3nt: TGCGCCAGCAGCCTGGGACTAGCGGGGCCCCGGGGCACAGATACGCAGTATTTT; CDR3aa: CASSLGLAGPRGTDTQYF
j_gene: TRBJ2-7; v_gene: TRBV28; d_gene: TRBD2; abundance: NA; CDR3nt: TGTGCCAGCATTCGGGGGGGCGAATCCTACGAGCAGTACTTC; CDR3aa: CASIRGGESYEQYF
j_gene: TRBJ1-5; v_gene: TRBV6-5; d_gene: NA; abundance: NA; CDR3nt: TGTGCCAGCAGTTACTCTTCTCACCGGGACAATCAGCCCCAGCATTTT; CDR3aa: CASSYSSHRDNQPQHF
j_gene: TRBJ2-5; v_gene: TRBV7-2; d_gene: NA; abundance: few; CDR3nt: TGTGCCAGCAGCTTAGGGCCAGCGGTAAACCAAGAGACCCAGTACTTC; CDR3aa: CASSLGPAVNQETQYF
j_gene: TRBJ1-2; v_gene: TRBV7-9; d_gene: NA; abundance: NA; CDR3nt: TGTGCCAGCAGCCCGACGACAGCTCGTTCCTATGGCTACACCTTC; CDR3aa: CASSPTTARSYGYTF
j_gene: TRBJ1-5; v_gene: TRBV19; d_gene: TRBD1; abundance: NA; CDR3nt: TGTGCCAGTAGAGGGACAGGGAGCAATCAGCCCCAGCATTTT; CDR3aa: CASRGTGSNQPQHF
j_gene: TRBJ1-4; v_gene: TRBV5-1; d_gene: NA; abundance: NA; CDR3nt: TGCGCCAGCAGCTTGTATAACAGAAAAGGAGAAAAACTGTTTTTT; CDR3aa: CASSLYNRKGEKLFF
j_gene: TRBJ1-5; v_gene: TRBV5-1; d_gene: NA; abundance: NA; CDR3nt: TGCGCCAGCAGCTTGGTGGCGGGGAATCAGCCCCAGCATTTT; CDR3aa: CASSLVAGNQPQHF
j_gene: TRBJ2-2; v_gene: TRBV2; d_gene: TRBD1; abundance: NA; CDR3nt: TGTGCCAGCAGAAGGGACAGGGACGGCACCGGGGAGCTGTTTTTT; CDR3aa: CASRRDRDGTGELFF
j_gene: TRBJ1-6; v_gene: TRBV28; d_gene: NA; abundance: NA; CDR3nt: TGTGCCAGCAGTTTAGCGGACAGCAATTCACCCCTCCACTTT; CDR3aa: CASSLADSNSPLHF
j_gene: TRBJ2-7; v_gene: TRBV18; d_gene: TRBD2; abundance: NA; CDR3nt: TGTGCCAGCTCACCGCGGGTCCTTTTAGCGGGGACTACCTACGAGCAGTACTTC; CDR3aa: CASSPRVLLAGTTYEQYF
j_gene: TRBJ2-1; v_gene: TRBV6-2/TRBV6-3; d_gene: NA; abundance: NA; CDR3nt: TGTGCCAGCAGTTCACGGACAGACGAGCAGTTCTTC; CDR3aa: CASSSRTDEQFF
j_gene: TRBJ2-1; v_gene: TRBV9; d_gene: NA; abundance: NA; CDR3nt: TGTGCCAGCAGCGGGGACGGGGGCTCCTACAATGAGCAGTTCTTC; CDR3aa: CASSGDGGSYNEQFF
j_gene: TRBJ1-1; v_gene: TRBV18; d_gene: TRBD1; abundance: NA; CDR3nt: TGTGCCAGCTCAACGACAGGGGGCGCTTACACTGAAGCTTTCTTT; CDR3aa: CASSTTGGAYTEAFF
j_gene: TRBJ2-5; v_gene: TRBV10-2; d_gene: TRBD2; abundance: NA; CDR3nt: TGCGCCAGCACGCTAGCGGGATTCGGGGAGACCCAGTACTTC; CDR3aa: CASTLAGFGETQYF
j_gene: TRBJ2-2; v_gene: TRBV18; d_gene: TRBD1; abundance: NA; CDR3nt: TGTGCCAGCTCACCAGACCGACAGGGTCTGACCGGGGAGCTGTTTTTT; CDR3aa: CASSPDRQGLTGELFF
j_gene: TRBJ1-5; v_gene: TRBV6-5; d_gene: TRBD1; abundance: NA; CDR3nt: TGTGCCAGCAGTACCGGGACAGAAAGCAATCAGCCCCAGCATTTT; CDR3aa: CASSTGTESNQPQHF
j_gene: TRBJ2-1; v_gene: TRBV2; d_gene: NA; abundance: NA; CDR3nt: TGTGCCAGCAGTGAGGAGGCCCTGGGTCTAAACAATGAGCAGTTCTTC; CDR3aa: CASSEEALGLNNEQFF
j_gene: TRBJ1-6; v_gene: TRBV19; d_gene: NA; abundance: NA; CDR3nt: TGTGCCAGTAGTATGAGAGCCGCACCCCTCCACTTT; CDR3aa: CASSMRAAPLHF
j_gene: TRBJ1-1; v_gene: TRBV29-1; d_gene: TRBD1; abundance: NA; CDR3nt: TGCAGCGGCCGACAGGGACAGACTGAAGCTTTCTTT; CDR3aa: CSGRQGQTEAFF
j_gene: TRBJ2-1; v_gene: TRBV27; d_gene: TRBD2; abundance: NA; CDR3nt: TGTGCCAGCACCTGGGCGGCGGGAGGGCCCTATGAGCAGTTCTTC; CDR3aa: CASTWAAGGPYEQFF
j_gene: TRBJ2-2; v_gene: TRBV2; d_gene: TRBD1; abundance: NA; CDR3nt: TGTGCCAGCAGAGCAGGACAGGGTGAAAACACCGGGGAGCTGTTTTTT; CDR3aa: CASRAGQGENTGELFF
j_gene: TRBJ1-3; v_gene: TRBV6-5; d_gene: NA; abundance: NA; CDR3nt: TGTGCCAGCAGACAGGGCCTCTCTGGAAACACCATATATTTT; CDR3aa: CASRQGLSGNTIYF
j_gene: TRBJ1-2; v_gene: TRBV4-3; d_gene: TRBD1; abundance: NA; CDR3nt: TGCGCCAGCAGCCAAACTACCCCGGGACAGGGGATCCCTTATGGCTACACCTTC; CDR3aa: CASSQTTPGQGIPYGYTF
j_gene: TRBJ1-5; v_gene: TRBV6-5; d_gene: TRBD1; abundance: NA; CDR3nt: TGTGCCAGCCACCTGCGACAGGGAATAAATCAGCCCCAGCATTTT; CDR3aa: CASHLRQGINQPQHF
j_gene: TRBJ2-1; v_gene: TRBV5-8; d_gene: NA; abundance: NA; CDR3nt: TGTGCCAGCAGCTTGGCCGGGAGCCGTTTAGGGCAGTTCTTC; CDR3aa: CASSLAGSRLGQFF
j_gene: TRBJ2-3; v_gene: TRBV7-6; d_gene: TRBD2; abundance: NA; CDR3nt: TGTGCCAGCGGGGGAATAGCGGGAGCGGGCACAGATACGCAGTATTTT; CDR3aa: CASGGIAGAGTDTQYF
j_gene: TRBJ1-1; v_gene: TRBV5-1; d_gene: TRBD1; abundance: NA; CDR3nt: TGCGCCAGCAGCTCTCAGGGGGCGAACACTGAAGCTTTCTTT; CDR3aa: CASSSQGANTEAFF
j_gene: TRBJ2-1; v_gene: TRBV6-2/TRBV6-3; d_gene: TRBD2; abundance: NA; CDR3nt: TGTGCCAGCAGTTTCCGGGGACTAGCGGGCAATGAGCAGTTCTTC; CDR3aa: CASSFRGLAGNEQFF
j_gene: TRBJ1-2; v_gene: TRBV3-1/TRBV3-2; d_gene: NA; abundance: once; CDR3nt: TGTGCCAGCAGCCCCGCAATAGGGGACTATGGCTACACCTTC; CDR3aa: CASSPAIGDYGYTF
j_gene: TRBJ1-2; v_gene: TRBV28; d_gene: TRBD1; abundance: few; CDR3nt: TGTGCCAGCAGTTTAGGTAGACAGGGGGACTATGGCTACACCTTC; CDR3aa: CASSLGRQGDYGYTF
j_gene: TRBJ1-2; v_gene: TRBV11-2; d_gene: NA; abundance: NA; CDR3nt: TGTGCCAGCAGTCCCGACACTAACTATGGCTACACCTTC; CDR3aa: CASSPDTNYGYTF
j_gene: TRBJ2-3; v_gene: TRBV9; d_gene: TRBD2; abundance: NA; CDR3nt: TGTGCCAGCAGCGTAGTGGCTAGCGGGGGAACAGATACGCAGTATTTT; CDR3aa: CASSVVASGGTDTQYF